These 20 T cell receptor beta chains came from one sample sequenced in a study of blood T cell repertoires in COVID-19 (dated by TCRdb to 2020 to 2021). The library was obtained by the immunoSEQ multiplex PCR assay. TCRdb stores this immuneACCESS table with in-frame sequences only. Part of the clones is absent; in the studies checked, under half of the shortfall reflects unresolved V genes, and no reason is known for the rest. Across this sample there are about 53,000 clones, with under 90% seen only once. Under 25% of the sample is taken by the ten largest. Input material: peripheral blood. These receptors all come from a woman of 80 years or more with COVID-19, enrolled during active disease.

The chain recombines TRBV6-5 with TRBJ1-1, with 7 nucleotides matching TRBD1. The CDR3 is made up of 13 amino acids. Per the germline V gene, CDR1 is MNHEY and CDR2 is SVGAGI. V lost 7 bases and J lost 5; bases outside the gene matches: 7. The CDR3 reads CASNRGKATEAFF. The CDR3 DNA sequence: TGTGCCAGCAACAGGGGTAAAGCGACTGAAGCTTTCTTT.

This chain links TRBV12-5 with TRBJ2-2; D unresolved. This CDR3 is 15 amino acids long. Trimming left V 2 bases short and J 0 bases short, with 7 bases between. Germline V gene data show CDR1 as LGHNT and CDR2 as FRNRAP. The CDR3, as DNA: TGTGCTAGTGGTTTGTACGTAGCGAACACCGGGGAGCTGTTTTTT. Translating it yields CASGLYVANTGELFF.

The chain couples TRBV2 to TRBJ1-2, with D perhaps TRBD1 (5 bases). The V end was cut by 6 bases, the J end by 3 bases, with 17 bases between. CDR1 is SNHLY, CDR2 FYNNEI, per germline. CDR3 length: 15 residues. CDR3 in amino acids: CASSHKGRVDYGYTF. DNA of the CDR3: TGTGCCAGCAGCCACAAGGGCAGGGTTGACTATGGCTACACCTTC. Full variable domain (remainder filled in from reference TRBV2 and TRBJ1-2): EPEVTQTPSHQVTQMGQEVILRCVPISNHLYFYWYRQILGQKVEFLVSFYNNEISEKSEIFDDQFSVERPDGSNFTLKIRSTKLEDSAMYFCASSHKGRVDYGYTFGSGTRLTVV.

J is TRBJ2-5 and V is TRBV11-3, with D possibly being TRBD2 (5 bases). With 0 bases removed from V and 7 bases from J, the gap between germline ends came to 9 bases. This CDR3 is 13 amino acids long. Germline V gene sequence: CDR1 SGHNT, CDR2 YENEEA. This CDR3 is CASSLDAGGTQYF. CDR3 nucleotides: TGTGCCAGCAGCTTAGATGCGGGCGGGACCCAGTACTTC.

The chain carries TRBV24-1 and TRBJ2-7; D ambiguous. Trimming took 5 bases from V and 6 from J, leaving 13 bases between them. Germline V gives CDR1 KGHDR, CDR2 SFDVKD. This CDR3 spans 13 amino acids. CDR3 amino acids: CATSGLVEAEQYF. The CDR3 nucleotides read TGTGCCACCAGTGGGCTTGTCGAGGCCGAGCAGTACTTC.

The chain combines TRBV5-6 with TRBJ2-1; 8 bases fit TRBD2. This CDR3 is built from 16 residues. The germline gives CDR1 SGHDT, CDR2 YYEEEE. Losses at the gene ends were 0 bases for V and 0 bases for J; bases not matched to a gene: 2. The chain's CDR3 is CASSLVGTSSYNEQFF. CDR3 in DNA: TGTGCCAGCAGCTTGGTAGGGACTAGCTCCTACAATGAGCAGTTCTTC.

This clone was found once. The CDR3 coding sequence is TGCGCCAGCAGCTTGGCTAGCGGTACCCTCAATGAGCAGTTCTTC. Encoded protein: CASSLASGTLNEQFF. The V call is TRBV5-1, the J call TRBJ2-1; TRBD2 matches at 7 bases. From germline, CDR1 is SGHRS and CDR2 YFSETQ. V lost 0 bases, J lost 6 bases, and 6 bases stayed unmatched. The CDR3 length is 15 residues.

V is TRBV6-4 and J is TRBJ2-2; no reliable D call. The V end lost 0 bases, the J end lost 4 bases, and 6 bases lay between the germline ends. CDR3 size: 14 residues. Germline-derived CDR1 and CDR2 are MRHNA and SNTAGT. For the CDR3, the DNA is TGTGCCAGCAGTGACTCGGCGGTCACCGGGGAGCTGTTTTTT. It translates to CASSDSAVTGELFF.

DNA of the CDR3: TGTGCCAGCAGAAGGACTAGCGGGAGCGAGCAGTACTTC. As protein: CASRRTSGSEQYF. This sequence joins TRBV12-3 or TRBV12-4 and TRBJ2-7; 13 bases align to TRBD2. V shed 6 bases, J shed 6 bases, and the junction held 2 bases outside the gene matches. The CDR3 is made up of 13 amino acids.

The gene calls are TRBV11-3 and TRBJ2-3; D is unresolved. V lost 5 bases, J lost 4 bases, and 10 bases lay in between. Germline CDR1 reads SGHNT; CDR2 reads YENEEA. The CDR3 has 13 amino acids. This CDR3 reads CASSLSPPDTQYF. In nucleotides, the CDR3 is TGTGCCAGCAGCCTATCCCCGCCAGATACGCAGTATTTT.

The rearrangement links TRBV28 to TRBJ2-1; 8 bases are shared with TRBD2. The V gene's germline CDR1 is MDHEN and CDR2 SYDVKM. Trimming cost V 7 bases and J 4 bases; bases outside gene matches: 6. The CDR3 extends over 14 amino acids. The CDR3 sequence is CASIRGGSYNEQFF. In DNA, the CDR3 is TGTGCCAGCATACGGGGGGGGTCTTACAATGAGCAGTTCTTC.

The V gene is TRBV19, the J gene TRBJ2-7, with 9 bases that match TRBD1. J was trimmed by 3 bases and V by 5 bases; bases with no gene match: 2. Germline loops: CDR1 LNHDA, CDR2 SQIVND (reference sequence). The CDR3 is made up of 13 amino acids. DNA for the CDR3: TGTGCCAGTAGTGGGACAGGGTTCTACGAGCAGTACTTC. It specifies CASSGTGFYEQYF.

The genes are TRBV15 and TRBJ2-7; D possibly corresponds to TRBD2 (5 bases). In germline, CDR1 is LNHNV, CDR2 YYDKDF (reference sequence). This CDR3 spans 14 amino acids. V lost 5 bases and J lost 6, with 17 bases in between. The CDR3 DNA follows: TGTGCCACCAGCGGAAAACAAAGGGCGGGCGAGCAGTACTTC. Protein: CATSGKQRAGEQYF.

The J gene is TRBJ1-6, the V gene TRBV10-3; 8 nucleotides agree with TRBD1. The CDR3 sequence is 15 residues long. Germline-derived CDR1 and CDR2 are ENHRY and SYGVKD. V gave up 6 bases and J gave up 7 bases; unmatched junction bases: 8. The CDR3 sequence is CAIRGQGSLNSPLHF. The CDR3 DNA follows: TGTGCCATCAGAGGACAGGGCTCTTTGAATTCACCCCTCCACTTT.

The V call is TRBV7-3, the J call TRBJ2-4, with a possible D match to TRBD2 (6 bases). Trimming took 2 bases from V and 0 from J, leaving 11 bases between them. The germline V gene has CDR1 SGHTA and CDR2 FQGTGA. CDR3 length: 16 residues. CDR3 protein: CASSLRPGLAKNIQYF. CDR3 DNA: TGTGCCAGCAGCTTACGTCCGGGACTAGCCAAAAACATTCAGTACTTC.

This chain connects TRBV2 to TRBJ1-5, with 10 bases that match TRBD1. The germline CDR1 and CDR2 sequences are SNHLY and FYNNEI. Germline trimming cut 8 bases from V and 10 bases from J; bases unmatched to any gene: 11. The CDR3 spans 14 residues. CDR3 DNA sequence: TGTGCCAGCTCCAAAGGACAGGGGGTCTCCCCCCAGCATTTT. This encodes CASSKGQGVSPQHF.

The chain links TRBV27 to TRBJ2-7; tentatively, D is TRBD1 (6 bases). V lost 9 bases and J lost 4, with 16 bases in between. CDR3 length equals 13 residues. Germline loops: CDR1 MNHEY, CDR2 SMNVEV (reference sequence). This CDR3 reads CASSNRAVYEQYF. Written as DNA, the CDR3 is TGTGCCAGTTCCAACAGGGCGGTATACGAGCAGTACTTC.

This chain connects TRBV5-6 to TRBJ1-3; D might be TRBD1 (6 bases). V gave up 2 bases and J gave up 4 bases, with 13 bases separating them. This CDR3 contains 15 residues. Germline CDR1 and CDR2: SGHDT and YYEEEE. CDR3 region: CASSFRTVRGNTIYF. In DNA, the CDR3 is TGTGCCAGCAGCTTTAGGACAGTCAGGGGAAACACCATATATTTT.

This clone was picked up one time. The rearrangement uses TRBV2 and TRBJ2-6; D is ambiguous. There are 15 residues in the CDR3. V dropped 3 bases and J dropped 1 base, with 7 bases sitting between them. The V gene's germline CDR1 is SNHLY and CDR2 FYNNEI. The CDR3 protein is CASSDGVSGANVLTF. The CDR3 nucleotides are TGTGCCAGCAGTGACGGTGTTTCTGGGGCCAACGTCCTGACTTTC.

The V gene is TRBV28, the J gene TRBJ2-7; D is possibly TRBD2 (5 bases). The CDR3 consists of 14 residues. The V gene's germline CDR1 is MDHEN and CDR2 SYDVKM. Trimming took off 7 bases at V and 1 base at J, with 14 bases between the two ends. The CDR3 region is CASIPVLDSYEQYF. As DNA, the CDR3 is TGTGCCAGCATTCCCGTACTAGATTCCTACGAGCAGTACTTC. The full variable domain, completed using reference TRBV28 and TRBJ2-7, is DVKVTQSSRYLVKRTGEKVFLECVQDMDHENMFWYRQDPGLGLRLIYFSYDVKMKEKGDIPEGYSVSREKKERFSLILESASTNQTSMYLCASIPVLDSYEQYFGPGTRLTVT.